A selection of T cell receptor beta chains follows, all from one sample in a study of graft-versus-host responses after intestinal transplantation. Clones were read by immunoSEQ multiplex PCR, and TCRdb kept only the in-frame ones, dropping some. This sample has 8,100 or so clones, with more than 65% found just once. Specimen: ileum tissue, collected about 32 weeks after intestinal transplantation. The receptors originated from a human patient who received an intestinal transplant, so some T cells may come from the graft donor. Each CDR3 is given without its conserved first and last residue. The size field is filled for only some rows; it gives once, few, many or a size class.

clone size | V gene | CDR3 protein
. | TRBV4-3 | ASSQDRVWAPRF
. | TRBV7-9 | ASSSYLGGQGAYNSPLH
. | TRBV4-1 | ASSQYRVGQPQH
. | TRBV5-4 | ASSQDQAGEKDTQY
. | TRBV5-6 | ASSRVETNEKLF
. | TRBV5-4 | ASSLYRGETQY
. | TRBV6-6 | ASSYLGNQPQH
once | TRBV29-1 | SVAPGPRGGIDEQF
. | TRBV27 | ASSLQNNEKLF
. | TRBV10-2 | ASSLGTLQGTQY
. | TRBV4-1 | ASRPTPTENTEAF
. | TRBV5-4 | ASCNRGNTEAF
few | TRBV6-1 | ASHPANTGELF
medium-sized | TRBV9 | ASSVYGGLQETQY
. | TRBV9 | ASSVTSGGVGEQF
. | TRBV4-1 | ASSQERTLETQY
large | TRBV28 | ASSPPSGGTDTQY
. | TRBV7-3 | ASSLEPGGENNEQF
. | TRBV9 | ASSVTGTSPGELF
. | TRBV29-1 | SVDLQGNTGELF
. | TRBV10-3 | AISELIAGVPYT
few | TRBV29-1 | SDPGQRIF
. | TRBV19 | ASSLSGSLGMEQY